A selection of T cell receptor beta chains follows, all from one sample in a study of T-cell reconstitution after alpha-beta-depleted transplantation in children. TCRdb processed the PCR reads anew with MiXCR; each CDR3 protein has one entry. The sample has around 580,000 distinct CDR3 sequences; more than 20% are singletons. The sequences come from PBMCs, collected before TCRalphabeta/CD19-depleted stem cell transplant. These receptors all stem from a boy under three years old with Wiskott-Aldrich syndrome, due to receive a stem cell transplant. Each CDR3 is given with its conserved first and last residue. A D gene is named only where the DNA matches it firmly. Where a row states a size, it is once, few, many or the class of an expanded clone; other rows omit it.

J gene	CDR3 length	clone size	V gene	D gene	CDR3 protein	CDR3 DNA
TRBJ1-4	14	-	TRBV20-1	-	CSARGGVSVEKLFF	TGCAGTGCTAGAGGGGGAGTTTCGGTTGAAAAACTGTTTTTT
TRBJ1-1	13	-	TRBV5-1	-	CASRVEVMAEAFF	TGCGCCAGCAGGGTGGAAGTAATGGCTGAAGCTTTCTTT
TRBJ2-1	14	few	TRBV2	-	CASWTENSYNEQFF	TGTGCCAGCTGGACGGAGAACTCCTACAATGAGCAGTTCTTC
TRBJ1-2	14	-	TRBV10-3	TRBD1	CAISGDREVYGYTF	TGTGCCATCAGTGGTGACAGGGAGGTCTATGGCTACACCTTC
TRBJ2-1	13	-	TRBV5-6	-	CASSWGRFNEQFF	TGTGCCAGCAGCTGGGGGAGGTTCAATGAGCAGTTCTTC
TRBJ2-7	17	-	TRBV20-1	TRBD2	CSARDWGTKGRSHEQYF	TGCAGTGCTAGAGATTGGGGGACTAAGGGTCGATCCCACGAGCAGTACTTC
TRBJ2-5	13	-	TRBV20-1	TRBD2	CSAETSGMETQYF	TGCAGTGCAGAGACTAGCGGGATGGAGACCCAGTACTTC
TRBJ2-1	17	-	TRBV12-3/TRBV12-4	TRBD2	CASSTPRLAGKINEQFF	TGTGCCAGCAGCACCCCGAGGCTAGCGGGAAAGATCAATGAGCAGTTCTTC
TRBJ2-5	12	-	TRBV12-3/TRBV12-4	-	CASSTLFETQYF	TGTGCCAGCAGTACCCTTTTCGAGACCCAGTACTTC
TRBJ2-7	14	few	TRBV7-6	TRBD1	CASAQTGTSYEQYF	TGTGCCAGCGCCCAGACAGGGACGTCCTACGAGCAGTACTTC
TRBJ2-5	17	few	TRBV7-9	-	CASSLRGRRGGQETQYF	TGTGCCAGCAGCCTACGAGGGCGGAGAGGAGGCCAAGAGACCCAGTACTTC
TRBJ1-1	15	-	TRBV20-1	TRBD1	CSAKALTGKDTEAFF	TGCAGTGCTAAGGCTTTGACAGGGAAGGACACTGAAGCTTTCTTT
TRBJ2-2	17	-	TRBV7-6	-	CASSLVQGAKKTGELFF	TGTGCCAGCAGCTTAGTTCAGGGCGCGAAGAAAACCGGGGAGCTGTTTTTT
TRBJ2-2	16	few	TRBV5-1	TRBD2	CASSQGLAGVDGELFF	TGCGCCAGCAGCCAGGGACTAGCGGGAGTCGACGGGGAGCTGTTTTTT
TRBJ2-3	15	few	TRBV29-1	TRBD1	CSVGGQGLGTDTQYF	TGCAGCGTTGGGGGACAGGGGCTGGGCACAGATACGCAGTATTTT
TRBJ2-5	16	-	TRBV20-1	-	CSAREALAGLQETQYF	TGCAGTGCTAGAGAGGCTTTGGCAGGCCTACAAGAGACCCAGTACTTC
TRBJ2-7	17	-	TRBV7-2	-	CASSLVSSSWDPYEQYF	TGTGCCAGCAGCTTAGTATCGTCTAGCTGGGACCCCTACGAGCAGTACTTC
TRBJ1-5	19	few	TRBV12-3/TRBV12-4	-	CASSPTGQRTLSSNQPQHF	TGTGCCAGCAGCCCCACCGGACAGAGAACCTTAAGCAGCAATCAGCCCCAGCATTTT
TRBJ2-2	13	once	TRBV20-1	-	CSAGSGNTGELFF	TGCAGTGCGGGTAGCGGGAACACCGGGGAGCTGTTTTTT
TRBJ1-5	14	-	TRBV20-1	-	CSARTVVGNQPQHF	TGCAGTGCAAGGACCGTTGTGGGCAATCAGCCCCAGCATTTT
TRBJ1-4	15	few	TRBV4-1	-	CASSPLNGEGEKLFF	TGCGCCAGCAGCCCCTTAAACGGAGAGGGTGAAAAACTGTTTTTT
TRBJ2-3	14	-	TRBV10-1	TRBD2	CASSLRRESDTQYF	TGCGCCAGCAGTCTCAGGCGGGAGTCAGATACGCAGTATTTT
TRBJ2-7	14	few	TRBV6-1	-	CASLDAGSSYEQYF	TGTGCCAGCCTCGACGCCGGGAGCTCCTACGAGCAGTACTTC
TRBJ2-7	14	few	TRBV15	-	CATSRVRGTHEQYF	TGTGCCACCAGCAGAGTTAGGGGGACCCACGAGCAGTACTTC
TRBJ2-7	14	-	TRBV28	-	CASRSQGTSYEQYF	TGTGCCAGCAGGTCACAGGGTACCTCCTACGAGCAGTACTTC
TRBJ1-1	14	-	TRBV20-1	-	CSASKRSMNTEAFF	TGCAGTGCCTCTAAGCGGAGCATGAACACTGAAGCTTTCTTT
TRBJ1-5	15	few	TRBV20-1	-	CSARQTGYSNQPQHF	TGCAGTGCTAGGCAGACAGGTTATAGCAATCAGCCCCAGCATTTT
TRBJ2-7	13	-	TRBV6-5	-	CASSYGRGYEQYF	TGTGCCAGCAGTTACGGCAGGGGCTACGAGCAGTACTTC
TRBJ2-7	14	many	TRBV5-1	TRBD2	CASSLKGGSYEQYF	TGCGCCAGCAGCTTGAAGGGCGGGAGCTACGAGCAGTACTTC
TRBJ2-7	15	few	TRBV9	TRBD2	CASSEGRAGIGEQYF	TGTGCCAGCAGTGAAGGACGAGCGGGAATCGGCGAGCAGTACTTC
TRBJ1-1	12	few	TRBV29-1	-	CSVDWVGTEAFF	TGCAGCGTTGACTGGGTAGGGACTGAAGCTTTCTTT
TRBJ1-1	15	few	TRBV6-1	-	CASTPRLQGSAEAFF	TGTGCCAGCACCCCACGACTACAGGGAAGCGCTGAAGCTTTCTTT
TRBJ1-1	15	-	TRBV12-3/TRBV12-4	TRBD1	CASSGQGMVNTEAFF	TGTGCCAGCAGCGGACAGGGGATGGTGAACACTGAAGCTTTCTTT
TRBJ2-7	12	-	TRBV29-1	-	CSVAPGPYEQYF	TGCAGCGTTGCCCCCGGACCCTACGAGCAGTACTTC
TRBJ1-2	15	-	TRBV5-1	-	CASSLAPEEHYGYTF	TGCGCCAGCAGCTTGGCACCAGAAGAACACTATGGCTACACCTTC
TRBJ2-1	14	-	TRBV5-1	TRBD2	CASSLEAGVLEQFF	TGCGCCAGCAGCTTGGAGGCGGGAGTACTTGAGCAGTTCTTC